Below, one TCR beta chain is given with its context. Its antigen is currently unknown. This sample was taken from a study of T cells after posttransplantation cyclophosphamide. Trimming cost V 10 bases and J 4 bases; bases outside gene matches: 10. Germline CDR1 SGHNT, CDR2 YYREEE (reference sequence). This CDR3 has 13 residues. The study's findings and limits: Tissue-infiltrating T cells from skin or gut overlapped little with blood T cells. After PTCy, TRB diversity resembled that of CNI/methotrexate controls. Later blood repertoires were often dominated by clones from the donor CD8+ memory compartment.

On the day of bone marrow donation, the related graft donor provided peripheral blood. Profiled with immunoSEQ multiplex PCR; TCRdb holds only in-frame clones, not every one. The repertoire holds tens of thousands of clones, with roughly two thirds as singletons. The sample consisted of memory CD4+ T cells sorted from PBMCs. This chain connects TRBV5-4 to TRBJ1-2, with 7 bases identical to TRBD1. The receptor's source is an older woman in good health, CMV-negative, and a related stem cell transplant donor. This CDR3 is CASRGAGTYGYTF. The CDR3 region has the DNA TGTGCCTCCAGGGGGGCGGGTACCTATGGCTACACCTTC.